This T cell receptor (beta chain) came from a study of vaccination and CD4 T cells after COVID-19. In the study overall: Convalescents were six males and four females, two of them Hispanic.

The time point was: late sampling 161 to 241 days after vaccination in three convalescent patients. Treatment here: roughly 11-day PBMC culture with coronavirus spike peptide pools or control peptides (ViraFEST assay). Before Alpha, Beta and Delta appeared in the US, convalescents tested positive (March–December 2020). An Oncomine TCR Beta short-read assay was used to sequence the DNA from cultured CD4+ T cells. From cultured CD4+ T cells, genomic DNA was extracted. TCRdb reanalysed the PCR reads using MiXCR and keeps one entry per CDR3 protein. The sample contains about 17,000 distinct CDR3 sequences, around 50% of which appear only once. Regarding this clonotype: Its antigen is unknown.

This CDR3 is 15 amino acids long. Germline V CDR1 and CDR2: SGHNT, YYREEE (reference sequence). Trimming removed 5 bases from V and 0 bases from J, with 15 bases in between. Material: CD4+ T cells from blood, cultured in vitro, obtained about 7 months after SARS-CoV-2 vaccination. The chain has TRBV5-4 and TRBJ2-7, with D possibly being TRBD1 (7 bases). This clonotype originated in a human donor who had recovered from COVID-19. The CDR3 nucleotides are TGTGCCAGCAGGGAGGGACAGCCGAACTCCTACGAGCAGTACTTC. Its protein product is CASREGQPNSYEQYF.